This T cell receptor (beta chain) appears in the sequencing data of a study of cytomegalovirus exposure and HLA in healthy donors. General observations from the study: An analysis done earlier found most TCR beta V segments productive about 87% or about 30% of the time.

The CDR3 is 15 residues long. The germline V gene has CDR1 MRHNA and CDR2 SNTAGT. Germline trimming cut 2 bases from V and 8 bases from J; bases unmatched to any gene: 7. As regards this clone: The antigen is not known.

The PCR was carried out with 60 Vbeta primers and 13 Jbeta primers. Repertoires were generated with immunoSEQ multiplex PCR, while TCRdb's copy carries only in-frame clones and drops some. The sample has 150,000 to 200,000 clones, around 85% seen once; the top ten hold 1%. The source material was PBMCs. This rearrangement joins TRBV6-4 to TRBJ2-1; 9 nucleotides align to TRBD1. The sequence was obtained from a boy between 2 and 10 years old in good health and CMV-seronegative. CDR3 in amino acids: CASSDGTGSFDEQFF. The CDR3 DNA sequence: TGTGCCAGCAGTGACGGGACAGGGAGTTTCGATGAGCAGTTCTTC.